This entry is about one T cell receptor beta chain. This clone's antigen is unknown. One end of the junction fails to match germline, which may point to a read error. This sample is part of a study of T cell responses to AZD1222 COVID-19 vaccine (dated by TCRdb to 2020 to 2023). Background for the entire study: TCR sequencing was performed for about 240 trial participants, of whom approximately 200 were given two doses of AZD1222 and around 25 were given two doses of MenACWY control vaccine. Trial participants were enrolled by age into 18-55, 56-69 and 70-plus year subgroups, with roughly 150, 30 and 60 TCR-sequenced participants respectively. Broad study findings and their caveats: A significant rise in spike-specific TCR breadth and depth was observed after two AZD1222 doses relative to day 0 and relative to MenACWY recipients. The 56-69-year group was small, and its depth increase did not reach significance, likely because of low power. CD4 TCRs associated with the vaccine covered the entire spike protein, and the dominant responses were in regions 160-218 and 743-854. Because no samples from the day 14 peak response were available, repertoires could be characterized only after the peak T cell response. Only six or seven AZD1222 recipients were SARS-CoV-2 seropositive at baseline, limiting conclusions about previously exposed vaccinees. Reportedly, almost half of the unique spike-specific TCRs recognized epitopes lying outside the regions that are mutated in the B.1.351 and B.1.1.7 variants. Most participants were white British and females outnumbered males, and the authors suggested that clonal diversity may have been underestimated.

CDR1 and CDR2, per the germline V gene, are SNHLY and FYNNEI. From cysteine to phenylalanine, the CDR3 is 11 amino acids long. Only CDR3 DNA remains: 33 bases, in frame from the first base. This sample's time point label indicates: about 28 days (+/-7) after the second vaccine dose. Because spike-specific TCR depth and breadth did not differ between the two schedules, AZD1222 recipients who got a second dose at roughly 4 weeks were pooled with those who got a second dose at roughly 12 weeks. Samples from vaccinated people were obtained from the UK trials COV001 and COV002, which included a single-blind randomized controlled phase 2/3 trial of AZD1222 (ChAdOx1 nCoV-19) in healthy adults. Trial participant PBMC samples were collected at day 0 and day 28 after the second dose for TCRbeta chain sequencing. The CDR3 regions of human TCRbeta chains were analyzed by immunosequencing. The original pipeline was this. Repertoire TCRs were matched against a reference library of SARS-CoV-2-specific TCRs generated with the MIRA antigen-specificity platform. Breadth meant the fraction of unique TCRs that were SARS-CoV-2-associated, whereas depth meant the fraction of total T cells that were SARS-CoV-2-associated. Each spike-specific TCR was assigned to its reactive spike region and to a CD4 or CD8 class using the MIRA data. Log10-transformed breadth and depth values were compared by one-way ANOVA with Sidak's multiple comparisons tests. What TCRdb holds here is the immuneACCESS table cut down to in-frame rearrangements. Part of the clones is not present; checked against another copy, under half of the missing clones reflect an unresolved V gene, and the others are unexplained. The V and J calls and the clone size are those of that table, but D and trimming were determined from the DNA. The sample profile shows about 180,000 clones; approximately 90% of them were found once. 25% to 30% of the sample lies in the top ten.

This receptor was obtained from an adult who received the AZD1222 COVID-19 vaccine. The source material was peripheral blood, sampled 28 days after the second AZD1222 dose. The sequence joins TRBV2 to TRBJ2-1, and 7 junction bases match TRBD2. Here the CDR3 is given as CASRGTNKELF. The nucleotides read TGTGCCAGCAGAGGGACTAACAAAGAGCTCTTC.